This is a list of T cell receptor beta chains from one sample in a study of cytomegalovirus exposure and HLA in healthy donors. The table came from immunoSEQ multiplex PCR; TCRdb's copy has only in-frame clones and leaves some out. This sample carries 150,000 to 250,000 clones, about four fifths of them seen once, and the ten largest clones take less than 2%. Material: PBMCs. These receptor sequences come from a girl aged 10-17 years in good health and CMV-seropositive. The conserved cysteine and the conserved F or W are not part of the CDR3 here. Fields, in order: clone size, CDR3 length, V gene, CDR3 protein. The listing skips clone size in some rows; elsewhere it reads once, few, many or a size class.

size: .
length: 14
V: TRBV4-3
CDR3: ASSQGTGGPFNEQF

size: .
length: 11
V: TRBV7-2
CDR3: ASSELAGETQY

size: .
length: 11
V: TRBV19
CDR3: ATASPPQDTQY

size: few
length: 13
V: TRBV6-4
CDR3: ASSPGTGGPDTQY

size: .
length: 11
V: TRBV6-6
CDR3: AGRQGNNSPLH

size: .
length: 10
V: TRBV29-1
CDR3: SVKDSLDGYT

size: .
length: 14
V: TRBV2
CDR3: ASSEASTGSTDTQY

size: .
length: 16
V: TRBV4-2
CDR3: ASSPFTPGQGSNTEAF

size: once
length: 13
V: TRBV7-2
CDR3: ASSLTSGGHHEQY

size: few
length: 9
V: TRBV6-1
CDR3: GVEGGYEQY

size: .
length: 12
V: TRBV10-3
CDR3: AISENQGTYEQY

size: .
length: 12
V: TRBV7-2
CDR3: ASSLADSNYGYT

size: .
length: 13
V: TRBV6-6
CDR3: ASRDRGSGASPLH

size: .
length: 14
V: TRBV2
CDR3: ASEEAVTGHSYEQY

size: .
length: 12
V: TRBV5-4
CDR3: ATKRQGSNEKLF

size: .
length: 13
V: TRBV7-2
CDR3: ASSAGRAPNSPLH

size: few
length: 14
V: TRBV19
CDR3: ASMGTGHTSNQPQH

size: .
length: 13
V: TRBV4-1
CDR3: ASSPPSGGTDTQY

size: .
length: 11
V: TRBV19
CDR3: ASSIDRVPEAF

size: .
length: 12
V: TRBV6-1
CDR3: ASSARDRGYEQY

size: .
length: 14
V: TRBV5-4
CDR3: ASSLELAGVHYEQY

size: .
length: 12
V: TRBV2
CDR3: ASSGTGGQETQY

size: .
length: 11
V: TRBV7-8
CDR3: ASSRTTGSPLH

size: .
length: 11
V: TRBV9
CDR3: ASSVGERSPLH

size: .
length: 14
V: TRBV4-2
CDR3: ASSAGLAGSPYEQY

size: once
length: 13
V: TRBV4-3
CDR3: ASSQDWGGNQPQH

size: .
length: 12
V: TRBV27
CDR3: ASSLYPGPDTQY

size: .
length: 12
V: TRBV27
CDR3: ASSFGTGVQPQH

size: .
length: 13
V: TRBV11-3
CDR3: ASSLVPSTYNEQF

size: .
length: 11
V: TRBV7-2
CDR3: ASSPSLPRDEF

size: .
length: 12
V: TRBV5-1
CDR3: ASSLDRGADTQY

size: once
length: 12
V: TRBV7-2
CDR3: ASSLALAGGELF

size: .
length: 14
V: TRBV5-8
CDR3: ASSGGSWGPQETQY

size: once
length: 12
V: TRBV11-3
CDR3: ASSLFRENTEAF

size: once
length: 8
V: TRBV29-1
CDR3: SVGVGEQF

size: .
length: 13
V: TRBV2
CDR3: ASSAQGSINEKLF

size: .
length: 11
V: TRBV10-1
CDR3: ASSEIRAGELF

size: .
length: 14
V: TRBV12-5
CDR3: ASGLVSGQTNSPLH

size: .
length: 13
V: TRBV4-3
CDR3: ASSQTGGGQETQY

size: .
length: 14
V: TRBV5-8
CDR3: ASSSAVGATNEKLF

size: .
length: 12
V: TRBV2
CDR3: ASSPGLAGGPQF

size: .
length: 9
V: TRBV28
CDR3: ASGRSYEQY

size: few
length: 13
V: TRBV11-3
CDR3: ASSLDLSSGETQY

size: .
length: 13
V: TRBV27
CDR3: ASTTFGSPGETQY

size: .
length: 11
V: TRBV27
CDR3: ASSLGRNYGYT

size: .
length: 12
V: TRBV19
CDR3: ATGTGGNTGELF

size: .
length: 15
V: TRBV4-2
CDR3: ASSPWTSGTPYNEQF

size: .
length: 12
V: TRBV5-6
CDR3: ASSLWTNSYEQY

size: .
length: 11
V: TRBV18
CDR3: ASTGQKNTEAF

size: .
length: 18
V: TRBV4-1
CDR3: ASSQSSIRGGLSLQETQY

size: .
length: 15
V: TRBV10-1
CDR3: ASSSSRWGQSTDTQY

size: .
length: 11
V: TRBV5-6
CDR3: ASSSEMDYGYT

size: once
length: 13
V: TRBV27
CDR3: ASSLRGAANSPLH